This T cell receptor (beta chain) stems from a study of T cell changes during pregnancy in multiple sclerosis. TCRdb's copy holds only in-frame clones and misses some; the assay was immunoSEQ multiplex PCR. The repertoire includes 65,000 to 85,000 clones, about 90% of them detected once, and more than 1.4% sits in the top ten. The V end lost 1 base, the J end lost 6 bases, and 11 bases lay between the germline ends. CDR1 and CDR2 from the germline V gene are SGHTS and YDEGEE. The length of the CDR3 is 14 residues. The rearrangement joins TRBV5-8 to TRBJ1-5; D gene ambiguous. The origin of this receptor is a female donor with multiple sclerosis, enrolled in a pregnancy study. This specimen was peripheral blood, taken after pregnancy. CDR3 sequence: CASSLPGIAQPQHF. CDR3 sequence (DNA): TGTGCCAGCAGCTTGCCGGGGATTGCTCAGCCCCAGCATTTT.